These 4 T cell receptor beta chains share one sample of origin, sequenced in a study of monozygotic twins with inflammatory bowel disease. TCRdb re-called the 5' RACE reads; every CDR3 protein appears as one record, without DNA. This sample contains about 210,000 distinct CDR3 sequences. Sequencing input: blood. The receptors were sampled from a human donor with ulcerative colitis or Crohn's disease, or a healthy co-twin of an affected twin (not recorded which).

The gene calls are TRBV7-8 and TRBJ1-1; no DNA is available, so the TRBD1 call from TCRdb remains unchecked. The CDR3 runs to 15 residues. Germline V lookup: CDR1 SGHVS, CDR2 FQNEAQ. The CDR3 spells CASSLRQGRSTEAFF.

This chain connects TRBV5-6 to TRBJ2-7; as DNA is missing, the TRBD1 call by TCRdb cannot be tested. CDR3 size: 13 residues. Germline CDR1 SGHDT, CDR2 YYEEEE. CDR3 loop: CASSRGDRYSQYF. The full variable domain, its missing parts supplied by reference TRBV5-6 and TRBJ2-7, is DAGVTQSPTHLIKTRGQQVTLRCSPKSGHDTVSWYQQALGQGPQFIFQYYEEEERQRGNFPDRFSGHQFPNYSSELNVNALLLGDSALYLCASSRGDRYSQYFGPGTRLTVT.

The chain is built from TRBV18 and TRBJ2-2; TCRdb returns TRBD1, unconfirmable since there is no DNA. The CDR3 extends over 14 amino acids. CDR1 is KGHSH, CDR2 LQKENI, per germline. CDR3 residues: CASSPPSGAGELFF. Full variable domain (rest looked up from reference TRBV18 and TRBJ2-2): NAGVMQNPRHLVRRRGQEARLRCSPMKGHSHVYWYRQLPEEGLKFMVYLQKENIIDESGMPKERFSAEFPKEGPSILRIQQVVRGDSAAYFCASSPPSGAGELFFGEGSRLTVL.

V and J are TRBV7-8 and TRBJ2-5; TCRdb gives TRBD1 as the D gene, but with no DNA this cannot be confirmed. CDR1 and CDR2 from the germline V gene are SGHVS and FQNEAQ. The CDR3 sequence is 14 residues long. The chain's CDR3 is CASSLEPLQETQYF.